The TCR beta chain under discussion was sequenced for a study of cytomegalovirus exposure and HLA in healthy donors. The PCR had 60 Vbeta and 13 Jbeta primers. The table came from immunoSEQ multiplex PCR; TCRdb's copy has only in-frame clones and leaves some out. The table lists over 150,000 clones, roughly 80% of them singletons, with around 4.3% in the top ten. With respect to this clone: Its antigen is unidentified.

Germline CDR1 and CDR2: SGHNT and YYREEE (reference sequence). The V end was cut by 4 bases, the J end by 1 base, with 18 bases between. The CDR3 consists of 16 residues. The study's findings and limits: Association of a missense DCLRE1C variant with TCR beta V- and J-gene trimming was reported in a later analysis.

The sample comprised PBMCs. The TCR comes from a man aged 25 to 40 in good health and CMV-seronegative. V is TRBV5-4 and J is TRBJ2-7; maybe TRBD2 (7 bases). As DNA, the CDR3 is TGTGCCAGCAGCCTCCCGAGGGGGGGTTCATCCTACGAGCAGTACTTC. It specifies CASSLPRGGSSYEQYF.